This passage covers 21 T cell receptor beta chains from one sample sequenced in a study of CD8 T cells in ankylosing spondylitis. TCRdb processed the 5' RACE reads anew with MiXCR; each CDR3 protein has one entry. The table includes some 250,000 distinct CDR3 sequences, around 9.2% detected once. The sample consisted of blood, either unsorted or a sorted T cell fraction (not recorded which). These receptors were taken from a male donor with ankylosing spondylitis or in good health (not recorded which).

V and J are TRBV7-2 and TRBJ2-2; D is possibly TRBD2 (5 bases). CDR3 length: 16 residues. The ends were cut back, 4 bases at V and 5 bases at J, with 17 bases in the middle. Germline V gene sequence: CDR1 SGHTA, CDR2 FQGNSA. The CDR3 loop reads CASSSPREGGTGELFF. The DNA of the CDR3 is TGTGCCAGCAGCTCCCCCCGTGAGGGTGGAACCGGGGAGCTGTTTTTT.

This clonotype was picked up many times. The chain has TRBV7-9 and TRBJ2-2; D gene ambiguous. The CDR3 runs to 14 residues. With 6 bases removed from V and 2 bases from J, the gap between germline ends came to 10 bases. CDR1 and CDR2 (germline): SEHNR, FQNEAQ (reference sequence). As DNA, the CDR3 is TGTGCCAGCAGTCGACAAGGCAACACCGGGGAGCTGTTTTTT. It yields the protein CASSRQGNTGELFF.

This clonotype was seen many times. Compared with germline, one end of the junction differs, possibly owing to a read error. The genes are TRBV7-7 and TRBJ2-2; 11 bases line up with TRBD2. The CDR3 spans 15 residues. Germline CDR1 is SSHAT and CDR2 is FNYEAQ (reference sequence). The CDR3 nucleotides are TGTGCTAGCAGAAGAGGGACTAGCGGCACCGGGGAGCTGTTTTTT. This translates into CASRRGTSGTGELFF.

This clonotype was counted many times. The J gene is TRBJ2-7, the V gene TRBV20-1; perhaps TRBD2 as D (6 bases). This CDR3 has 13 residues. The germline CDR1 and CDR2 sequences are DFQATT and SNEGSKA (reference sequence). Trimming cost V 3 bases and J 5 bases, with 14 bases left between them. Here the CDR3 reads CSASPTWGDEQYF. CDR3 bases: TGCAGTGCTAGCCCAACTTGGGGGGACGAGCAGTACTTC.

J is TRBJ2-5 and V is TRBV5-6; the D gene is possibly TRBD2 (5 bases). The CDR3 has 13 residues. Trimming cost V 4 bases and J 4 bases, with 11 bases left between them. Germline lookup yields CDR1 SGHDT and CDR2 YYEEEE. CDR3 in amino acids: CASSPPGLETQYF. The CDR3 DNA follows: TGTGCCAGCAGCCCGCCGGGGTTAGAGACCCAGTACTTC.

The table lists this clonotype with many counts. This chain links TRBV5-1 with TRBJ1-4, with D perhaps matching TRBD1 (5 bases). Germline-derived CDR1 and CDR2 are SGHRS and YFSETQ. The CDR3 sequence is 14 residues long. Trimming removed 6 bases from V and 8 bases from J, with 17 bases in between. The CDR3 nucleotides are TGCGCCAGCACCCCCGGGGGTCGGGGGGAAAAACTGTTTTTT. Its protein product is CASTPGGRGEKLFF.

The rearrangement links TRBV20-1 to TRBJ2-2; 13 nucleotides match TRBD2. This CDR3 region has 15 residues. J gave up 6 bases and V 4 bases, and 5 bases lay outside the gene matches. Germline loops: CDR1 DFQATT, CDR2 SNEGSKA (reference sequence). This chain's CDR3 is CSAIGLAGVPGELFF. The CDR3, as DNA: TGCAGTGCTATCGGACTAGCGGGGGTGCCCGGGGAGCTGTTTTTT.

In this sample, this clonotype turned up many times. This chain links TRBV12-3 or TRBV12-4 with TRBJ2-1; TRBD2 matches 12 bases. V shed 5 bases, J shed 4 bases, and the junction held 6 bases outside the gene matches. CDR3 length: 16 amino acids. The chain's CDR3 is CASSQGLAGLYNEQFF. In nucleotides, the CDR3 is TGTGCCAGCAGTCAAGGACTAGCGGGGCTATACAATGAGCAGTTCTTC.

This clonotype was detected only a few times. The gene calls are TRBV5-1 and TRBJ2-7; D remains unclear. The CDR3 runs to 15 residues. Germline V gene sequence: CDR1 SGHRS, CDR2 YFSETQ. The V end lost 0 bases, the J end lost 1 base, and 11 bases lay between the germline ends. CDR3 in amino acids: CASSLAKAVSYEQYF. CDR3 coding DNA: TGCGCCAGCAGCTTGGCCAAGGCGGTATCCTACGAGCAGTACTTC. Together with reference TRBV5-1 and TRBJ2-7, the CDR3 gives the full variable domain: KAGVTQTPRYLIKTRGQQVTLSCSPISGHRSVSWYQQTPGQGLQFLFEYFSETQRNKGNFPGRFSGRQFSNSRSEMNVSTLELGDSALYLCASSLAKAVSYEQYFGPGTRLTVT.

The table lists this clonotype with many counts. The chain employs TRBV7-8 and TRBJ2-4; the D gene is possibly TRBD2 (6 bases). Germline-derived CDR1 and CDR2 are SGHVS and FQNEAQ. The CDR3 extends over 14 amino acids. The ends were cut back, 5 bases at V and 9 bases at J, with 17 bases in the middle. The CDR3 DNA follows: TGTGCCAGCAGCGCTCGACTCCAGGGAGGCATTCAGTACTTC. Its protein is CASSARLQGGIQYF.

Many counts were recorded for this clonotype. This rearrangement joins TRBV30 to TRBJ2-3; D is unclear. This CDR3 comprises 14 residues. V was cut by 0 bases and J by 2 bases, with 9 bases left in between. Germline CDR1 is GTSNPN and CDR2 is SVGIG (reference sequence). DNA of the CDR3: TGTGCCTGGAGTGTCCCGGGTCCCACAGATACGCAGTATTTT. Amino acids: CAWSVPGPTDTQYF. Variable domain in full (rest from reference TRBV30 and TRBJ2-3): SQTIHQWPATLVQPVGSPLSLECTVEGTSNPNLYWYRQAAGRGLQLLFYSVGIGQISSEVPQNLSASRPQDRQFILSSKKLLLSDSGFYLCAWSVPGPTDTQYFGPGTRLTVL.

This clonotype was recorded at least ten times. CDR3 nucleotides: TGTGCCAGCAGTTCTGACAGGGGTACTGAAGCTTTCTTT. The encoded protein is CASSSDRGTEAFF. The V and J genes are TRBV12-3 or TRBV12-4 and TRBJ1-1, with 8 bases fitting TRBD1. Trimming cost V 4 bases and J 5 bases; bases outside gene matches: 3. This CDR3 comprises 13 residues.

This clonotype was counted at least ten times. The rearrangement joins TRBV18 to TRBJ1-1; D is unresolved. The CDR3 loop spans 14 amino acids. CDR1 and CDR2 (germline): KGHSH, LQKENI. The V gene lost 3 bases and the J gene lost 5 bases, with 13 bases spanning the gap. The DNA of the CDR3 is TGTGCCAGCTCACCGTCTCAAGGGAATACTGAAGCTTTCTTT. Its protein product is CASSPSQGNTEAFF.

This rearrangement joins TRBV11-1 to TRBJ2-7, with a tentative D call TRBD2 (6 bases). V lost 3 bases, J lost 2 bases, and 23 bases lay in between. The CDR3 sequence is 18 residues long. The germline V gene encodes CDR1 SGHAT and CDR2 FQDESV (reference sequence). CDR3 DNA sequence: TGTGCCAGCAGCTTCTTAGGGGACCGGAGGGACGTCGCCTACGAGCAGTACTTC. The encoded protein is CASSFLGDRRDVAYEQYF.

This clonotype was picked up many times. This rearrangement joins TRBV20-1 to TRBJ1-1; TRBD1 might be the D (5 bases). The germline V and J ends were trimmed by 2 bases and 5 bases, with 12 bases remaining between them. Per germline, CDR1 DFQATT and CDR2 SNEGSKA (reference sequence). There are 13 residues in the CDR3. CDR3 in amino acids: CSARWQGLTEAFF. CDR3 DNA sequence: TGCAGTGCTAGATGGCAGGGCTTGACTGAAGCTTTCTTT.

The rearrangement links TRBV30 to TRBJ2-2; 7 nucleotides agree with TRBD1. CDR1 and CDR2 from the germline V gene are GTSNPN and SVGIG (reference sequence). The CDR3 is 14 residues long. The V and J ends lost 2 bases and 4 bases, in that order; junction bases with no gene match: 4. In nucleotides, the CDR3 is TGTGCCTGGAGTAAAGGGGGCGGCACCGGGGAGCTGTTTTTT. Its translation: CAWSKGGGTGELFF.

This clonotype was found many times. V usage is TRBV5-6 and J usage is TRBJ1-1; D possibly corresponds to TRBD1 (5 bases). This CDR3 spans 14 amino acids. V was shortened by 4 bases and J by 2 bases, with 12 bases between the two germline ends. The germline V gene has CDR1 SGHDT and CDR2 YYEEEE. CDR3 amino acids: CASSPGAINTEAFF. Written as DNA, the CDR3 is TGTGCCAGCAGCCCTGGGGCAATCAACACTGAAGCTTTCTTT.

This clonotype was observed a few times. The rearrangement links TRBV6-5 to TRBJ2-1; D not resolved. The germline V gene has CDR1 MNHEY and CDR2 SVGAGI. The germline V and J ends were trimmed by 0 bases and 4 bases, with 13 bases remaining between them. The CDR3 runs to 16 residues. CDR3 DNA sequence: TGTGCCAGCAGTTACTCAAGTATTCCCCAATACAATGAGCAGTTCTTC. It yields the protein CASSYSSIPQYNEQFF.

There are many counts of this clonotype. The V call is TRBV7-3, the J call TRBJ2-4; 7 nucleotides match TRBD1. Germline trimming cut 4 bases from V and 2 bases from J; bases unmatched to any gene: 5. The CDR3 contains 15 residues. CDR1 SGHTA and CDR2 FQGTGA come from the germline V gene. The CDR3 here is CASSWAGGTKNIQYF. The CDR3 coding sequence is TGTGCCAGCAGCTGGGCAGGGGGAACCAAAAACATTCAGTACTTC.

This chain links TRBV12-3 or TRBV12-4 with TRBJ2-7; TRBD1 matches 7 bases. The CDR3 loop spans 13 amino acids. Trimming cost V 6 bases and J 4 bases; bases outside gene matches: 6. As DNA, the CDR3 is TGTGCCAGCAGCCGGGACAGCGTTTACGAGCAGTACTTC. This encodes CASSRDSVYEQYF.

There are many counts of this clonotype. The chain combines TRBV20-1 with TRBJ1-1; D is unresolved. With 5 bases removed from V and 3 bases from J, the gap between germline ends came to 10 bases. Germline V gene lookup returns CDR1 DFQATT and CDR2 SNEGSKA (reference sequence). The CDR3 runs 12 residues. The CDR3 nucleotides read TGCAGTGCTCCCACGACGGACACTGAAGCTTTCTTT. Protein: CSAPTTDTEAFF.